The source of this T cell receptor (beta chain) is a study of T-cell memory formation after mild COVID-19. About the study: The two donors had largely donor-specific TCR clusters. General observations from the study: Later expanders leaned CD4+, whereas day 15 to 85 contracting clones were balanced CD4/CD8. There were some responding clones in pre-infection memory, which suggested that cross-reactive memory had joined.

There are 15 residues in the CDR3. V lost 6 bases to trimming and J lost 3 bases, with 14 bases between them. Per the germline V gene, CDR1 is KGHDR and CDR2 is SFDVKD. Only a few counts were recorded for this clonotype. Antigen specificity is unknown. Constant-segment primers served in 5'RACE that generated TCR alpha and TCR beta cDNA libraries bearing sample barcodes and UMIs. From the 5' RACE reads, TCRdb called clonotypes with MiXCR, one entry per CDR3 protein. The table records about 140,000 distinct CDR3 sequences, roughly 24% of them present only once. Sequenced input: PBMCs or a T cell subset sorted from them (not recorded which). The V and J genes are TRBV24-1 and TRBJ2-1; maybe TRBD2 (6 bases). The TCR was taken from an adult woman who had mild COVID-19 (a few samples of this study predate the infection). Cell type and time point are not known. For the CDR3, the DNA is TGTGCCACCAGTTCCGGGAGAATGGTCTACAATGAGCAGTTCTTC. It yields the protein CATSSGRMVYNEQFF.